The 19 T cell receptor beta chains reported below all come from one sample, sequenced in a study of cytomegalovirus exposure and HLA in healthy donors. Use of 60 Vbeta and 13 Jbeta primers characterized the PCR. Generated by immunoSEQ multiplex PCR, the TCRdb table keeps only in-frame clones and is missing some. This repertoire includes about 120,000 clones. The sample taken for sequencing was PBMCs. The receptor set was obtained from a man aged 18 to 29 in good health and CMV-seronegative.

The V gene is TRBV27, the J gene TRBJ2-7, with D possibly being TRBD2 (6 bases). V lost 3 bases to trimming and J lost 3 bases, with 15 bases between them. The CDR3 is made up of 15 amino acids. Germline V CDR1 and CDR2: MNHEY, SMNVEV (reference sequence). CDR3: CASSLEGVRVYEQYF. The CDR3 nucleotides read TGTGCCAGCAGTTTGGAGGGAGTAAGAGTCTACGAGCAGTACTTC.

CDR3 in amino acids: CASSEGGQSNTIYF. CDR3 nucleotide sequence: TGCGCCAGCAGTGAGGGAGGACAGAGCAACACCATATATTTT. The chain is built from TRBV10-2 and TRBJ1-3, with D possibly TRBD1 on 6 matching bases. The CDR3 spans 14 residues. The ends were cut back, 2 bases at V and 7 bases at J, with 12 bases in the middle. Germline values: CDR1 WSHSY, CDR2 SAAADI.

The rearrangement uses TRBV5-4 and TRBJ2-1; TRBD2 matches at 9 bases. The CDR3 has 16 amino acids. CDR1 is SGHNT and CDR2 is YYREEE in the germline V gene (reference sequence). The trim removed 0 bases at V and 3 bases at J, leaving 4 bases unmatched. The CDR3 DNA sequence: TGTGCCAGCAGCTTGGGGGTGACTAGCGGCTACAATGAGCAGTTCTTC. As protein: CASSLGVTSGYNEQFF.

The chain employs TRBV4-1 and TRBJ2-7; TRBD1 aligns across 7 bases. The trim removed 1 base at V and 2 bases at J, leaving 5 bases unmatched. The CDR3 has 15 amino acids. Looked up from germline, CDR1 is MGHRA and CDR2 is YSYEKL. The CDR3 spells CASSQVRDSTYEQYF. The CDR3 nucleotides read TGCGCCAGCAGCCAAGTTCGGGACAGTACCTACGAGCAGTACTTC.

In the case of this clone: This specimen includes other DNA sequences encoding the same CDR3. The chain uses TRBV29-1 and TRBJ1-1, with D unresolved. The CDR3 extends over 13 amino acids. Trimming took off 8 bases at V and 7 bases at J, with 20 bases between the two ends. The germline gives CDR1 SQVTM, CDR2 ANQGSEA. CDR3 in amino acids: CSFRPSLSGEAFF. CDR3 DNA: TGCAGCTTCCGGCCCTCGCTTTCAGGTGAAGCTTTCTTT. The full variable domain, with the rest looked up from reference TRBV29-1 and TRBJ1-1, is SAVISQKPSRDICQRGTSLTIQCQVDSQVTMMFWYRQQPGQSLTLIATANQGSEATYESGFVIDKFPISRPNLTFSTLTVSNMSPEDSSIYLCSFRPSLSGEAFFGQGTRLTVV.

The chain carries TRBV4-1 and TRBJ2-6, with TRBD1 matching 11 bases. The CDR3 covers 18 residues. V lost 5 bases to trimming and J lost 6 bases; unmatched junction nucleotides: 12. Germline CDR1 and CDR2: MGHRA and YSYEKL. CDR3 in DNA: TGCGCCAGCAGCTACCGGGACAGGGGGGCTTCAGAGGCCAACGTCCTGACTTTC. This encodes CASSYRDRGASEANVLTF.

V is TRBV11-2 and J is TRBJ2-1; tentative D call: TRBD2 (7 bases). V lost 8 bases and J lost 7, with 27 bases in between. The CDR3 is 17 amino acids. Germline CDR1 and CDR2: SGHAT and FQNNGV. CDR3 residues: CASRDLSWAGAGNEQFF. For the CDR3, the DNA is TGTGCCAGCCGAGACTTGTCGTGGGCGGGGGCTGGAAATGAGCAGTTCTTC.

CDR3 bases: TGCGCCAGCAGCTTGTGGACAGCCTACGAGCAGTACTTC. As protein: CASSLWTAYEQYF. The chain carries TRBV5-1 and TRBJ2-7, with D tentatively TRBD1 (6 bases). Deletions cut 1 base from V and 2 bases from J, with 7 bases between. Germline values: CDR1 SGHRS, CDR2 YFSETQ. The CDR3 runs 13 residues. Full variable domain (outside the CDR3, taken from reference TRBV5-1 and TRBJ2-7): KAGVTQTPRYLIKTRGQQVTLSCSPISGHRSVSWYQQTPGQGLQFLFEYFSETQRNKGNFPGRFSGRQFSNSRSEMNVSTLELGDSALYLCASSLWTAYEQYFGPGTRLTVT.

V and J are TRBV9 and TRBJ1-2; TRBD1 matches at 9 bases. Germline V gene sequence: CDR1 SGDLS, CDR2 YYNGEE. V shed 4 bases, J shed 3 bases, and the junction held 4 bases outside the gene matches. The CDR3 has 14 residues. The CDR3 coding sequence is TGTGCCAGCAGCCCGGACAGGGGTCACTATGGCTACACCTTC. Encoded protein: CASSPDRGHYGYTF.

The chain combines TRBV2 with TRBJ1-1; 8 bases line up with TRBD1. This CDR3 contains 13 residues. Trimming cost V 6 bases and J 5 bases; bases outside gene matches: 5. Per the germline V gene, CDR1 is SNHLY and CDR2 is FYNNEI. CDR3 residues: CASSYRGGTEAFF. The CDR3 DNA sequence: TGTGCCAGCAGCTACAGGGGGGGGACTGAAGCTTTCTTT.

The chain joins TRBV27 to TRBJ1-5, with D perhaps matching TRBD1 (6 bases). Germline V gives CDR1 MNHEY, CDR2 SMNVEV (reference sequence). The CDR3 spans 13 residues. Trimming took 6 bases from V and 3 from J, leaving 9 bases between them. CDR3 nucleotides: TGTGCCAGCAGGGACAGCTCCAATCAGCCCCAGCATTTT. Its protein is CASRDSSNQPQHF.

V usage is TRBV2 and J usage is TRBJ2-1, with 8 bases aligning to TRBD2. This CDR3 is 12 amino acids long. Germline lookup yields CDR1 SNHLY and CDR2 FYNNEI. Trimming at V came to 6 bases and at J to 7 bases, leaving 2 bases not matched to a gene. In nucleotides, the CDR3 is TGTGCCAGCAGGGGACTAGTTAATGAGCAGTTCTTC. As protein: CASRGLVNEQFF.

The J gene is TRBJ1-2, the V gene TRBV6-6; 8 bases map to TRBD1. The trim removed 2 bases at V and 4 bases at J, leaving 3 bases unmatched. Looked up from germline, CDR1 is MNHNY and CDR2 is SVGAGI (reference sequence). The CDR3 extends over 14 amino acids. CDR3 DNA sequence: TGTGCCAGCAGTTACGAAACAGGGGGCTATGGCTACACCTTC. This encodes CASSYETGGYGYTF.

The CDR3 sequence is CASSPSMGGETEAFF. The CDR3 DNA reads as TGTGCCAGCAGTCCCTCCATGGGTGGGGAGACTGAAGCTTTCTTT. V usage is TRBV28 and J usage is TRBJ1-1, with D uncertain. V lost 5 bases to trimming and J lost 5 bases, with 18 bases between them. The germline CDR1 and CDR2 sequences are MDHEN and SYDVKM. CDR3 length equals 15 residues.

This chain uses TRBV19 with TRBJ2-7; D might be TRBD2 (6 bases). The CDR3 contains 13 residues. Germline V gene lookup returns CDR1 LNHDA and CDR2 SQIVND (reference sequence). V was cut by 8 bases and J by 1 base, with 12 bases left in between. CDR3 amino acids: CASGTVPSYEQYF. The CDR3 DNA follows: TGTGCCAGTGGGACTGTACCGTCCTACGAGCAGTACTTC.

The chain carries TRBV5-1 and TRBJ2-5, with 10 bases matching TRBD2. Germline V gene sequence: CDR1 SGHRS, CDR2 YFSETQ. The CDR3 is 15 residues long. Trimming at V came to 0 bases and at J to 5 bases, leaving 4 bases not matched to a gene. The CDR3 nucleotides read TGCGCCAGCAGCTTGGGCCTAGCGGGGGTGGAGACCCAGTACTTC. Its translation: CASSLGLAGVETQYF.

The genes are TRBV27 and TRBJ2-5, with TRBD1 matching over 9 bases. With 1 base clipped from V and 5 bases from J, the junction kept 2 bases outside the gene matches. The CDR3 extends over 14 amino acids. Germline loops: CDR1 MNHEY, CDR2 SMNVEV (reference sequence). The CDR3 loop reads CASSLFTGGETQYF. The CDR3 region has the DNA TGTGCCAGCAGTTTATTCACAGGGGGCGAGACCCAGTACTTC.

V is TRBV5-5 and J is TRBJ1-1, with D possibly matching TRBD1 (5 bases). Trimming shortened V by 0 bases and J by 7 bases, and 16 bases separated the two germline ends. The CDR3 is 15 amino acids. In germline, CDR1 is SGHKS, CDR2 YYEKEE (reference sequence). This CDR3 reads CASSLGGTQFGEAFF. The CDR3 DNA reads TGTGCCAGCAGCTTGGGCGGGACCCAGTTCGGTGAAGCTTTCTTT.

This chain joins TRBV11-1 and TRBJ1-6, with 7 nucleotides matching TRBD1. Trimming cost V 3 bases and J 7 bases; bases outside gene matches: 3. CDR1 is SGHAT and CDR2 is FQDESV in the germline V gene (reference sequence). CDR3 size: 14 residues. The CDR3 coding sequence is TGTGCCAGCAGCTTGGTGACAGGGAATTCACCCCTCCACTTT. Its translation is CASSLVTGNSPLHF.